The 29 T cell receptor beta chains given below trace back to one sample, sequenced in a study of T cell responses to AZD1222 COVID-19 vaccine (dated by TCRdb to the early 2020s). Receptor amplification or capture employed the immunoSEQ multiplex PCR assay. TCRdb stores this immuneACCESS table with in-frame sequences only. Part of the clones is absent; in the studies checked, under half of the shortfall reflects unresolved V genes, and no reason is known for the rest. Here the sample has some 87,000 clones; approximately 89% occur a single time. Clones ranked in the top ten supply around 5.5% of the sample. The time point label of this sample denotes: baseline before first vaccination. The intended sense of this specimen's treatment or condition label: meningococcal conjugate vaccine given as trial control. The material was peripheral blood, obtained on day 0 of MenACWY control vaccination. The receptors stem from an adult in good health.

The V gene is TRBV12-3 or TRBV12-4, the J gene TRBJ2-5; TRBD1 matches 8 bases. The CDR3 has 13 residues. V lost 6 bases and J lost 5; bases outside the gene matches: 5. The CDR3 sequence is CASRTGGWETQYF. CDR3 coding DNA: TGTGCCAGCAGAACAGGGGGGTGGGAGACCCAGTACTTC.

The J gene is TRBJ1-6, the V gene TRBV9; 8 bases line up with TRBD1. CDR3 length equals 15 residues. CDR1 is SGDLS, CDR2 YYNGEE, per germline. The junction had 7 bases not matched to a gene; V was cut back by 4 bases and J by 7 bases. The CDR3 here is CASSPRQGTNSPLHF. Here the CDR3 DNA reads TGTGCCAGCAGCCCCCGACAGGGGACGAATTCACCCCTCCACTTT.

This chain links TRBV6-2 or TRBV6-3 with TRBJ2-7; no reliable D call. The CDR3 covers 13 residues. Germline assignment: CDR1 MNHEY and CDR2 SVGEGT. Trimming cost V 2 bases and J 3 bases, with 8 bases left between them. The DNA of the CDR3 is TGTGCCAGCAGTTACGTTGCTCACTACGAGCAGTACTTC. Amino acids: CASSYVAHYEQYF.

This chain connects TRBV27 to TRBJ1-6; D is ambiguous. V was cut by 6 bases and J by 3 bases, with 12 bases left in between. In germline, CDR1 is MNHEY, CDR2 SMNVEV (reference sequence). This CDR3 is built from 15 residues. The CDR3 nucleotides read TGTGCCAGCAGCCTGAGGAGGGACTATAATTCACCCCTCCACTTT. The encoded protein is CASSLRRDYNSPLHF.

A single count supports this clone. Other DNA sequences from this sample encode an identical CDR3 as well. The chain carries TRBV19 and TRBJ2-7; D may correspond to TRBD1 or TRBD2 (5 bases each). The CDR3 runs 13 residues. Trimming shortened V by 3 bases and J by 6 bases, and 12 bases separated the two germline ends. Germline V gene sequence: CDR1 LNHDA, CDR2 SQIVND (reference sequence). In DNA, the CDR3 is TGTGCCAGTAGTATCCCCGGGACGGGCGAGCAGTACTTC. As protein: CASSIPGTGEQYF.

This rearrangement joins TRBV28 to TRBJ1-2; possibly TRBD1 for D (6 bases). The CDR3 contains 14 residues. The germline V and J ends were trimmed by 6 bases and 3 bases, with 14 bases remaining between them. The germline V gene has CDR1 MDHEN and CDR2 SYDVKM. CDR3 protein: CASRKGDPYYGYTF. The CDR3 DNA sequence: TGTGCCAGCAGAAAGGGGGACCCCTACTATGGCTACACCTTC.

As to this clone: At one boundary the junction diverges from the germline segment, which might be a read error. J is TRBJ2-5 and V is TRBV24-1; D is undetermined. CDR1 KGHDR and CDR2 SFDVKD come from the germline V gene. The CDR3 is 13 residues long. The DNA for the CDR3 is TGTGCCACCAGTGCGGTGGACCACGAGACCCAGTACTTC. Translating gives CATSAVDHETQYF.

The CDR3 DNA reads as TGTGCCAGTACCTCGCAACAGGGGGCGGTTAACACTGAAGCTTTCTTT. Protein sequence: CASTSQQGAVNTEAFF. The chain employs TRBV19 and TRBJ1-1; TRBD1 matches at 9 bases. V shed 7 bases and J 2 bases; nucleotides not matched to a gene: 11. The CDR3 length is 16 residues. The V gene's germline CDR1 is LNHDA and CDR2 SQIVND (reference sequence). The full variable domain, completed using reference TRBV19 and TRBJ1-1, is DGGITQSPKYLFRKEGQNVTLSCEQNLNHDAMYWYRQDPGQGLRLIYYSQIVNDFQKGDIAEGYSVSREKKESFPLTVTSAQKNPTAFYLCASTSQQGAVNTEAFFGQGTRLTVV.

This chain connects TRBV7-3 to TRBJ2-4; D tentatively fits TRBD1 or TRBD2 (5 bases each). Germline V CDR1 and CDR2: SGHTA, FQGTGA. This CDR3 contains 11 residues. Trimming removed 5 bases from V and 9 bases from J, with 8 bases in between. CDR3 nucleotide sequence: TGTGCCAGCAGCCCAGGGACCATTCAGTACTTC. Its translation: CASSPGTIQYF.

The chain uses TRBV10-3 and TRBJ1-1; D uncertain. The germline V gene encodes CDR1 ENHRY and CDR2 SYGVKD. There are 16 residues in the CDR3. Deletions cut 0 bases from V and 1 base from J, with 12 bases between. The CDR3 DNA is TGTGCCATCAGTGAGTCTGGGGTGACGTGGAACACTGAAGCTTTCTTT. Its translation is CAISESGVTWNTEAFF.

J is TRBJ1-5 and V is TRBV5-1, with D perhaps TRBD1 (5 bases). Trimming removed 0 bases from V and 0 bases from J, with 7 bases in between. CDR3 length: 15 residues. The germline CDR1 and CDR2 sequences are SGHRS and YFSETQ. The CDR3 DNA is TGCGCCAGCAGCTTGGACGGGACTAGCAATCAGCCCCAGCATTTT. It encodes CASSLDGTSNQPQHF.

The CDR3 loop is CASSLRGPQHF. The CDR3 DNA is TGTGCCAGCAGCCTCCGGGGGCCCCAGCATTTT. The chain has TRBV12-3 or TRBV12-4 and TRBJ1-5; D is undetermined. This CDR3 is 11 amino acids long. V lost 6 bases to trimming and J lost 9 bases, with 9 bases between them.

The rearrangement links TRBV11-2 to TRBJ1-1, with no clear D. Trimming pared 1 base from V and 8 bases from J, leaving 5 bases between. Germline CDR1 and CDR2: SGHAT and FQNNGV. The CDR3 is made up of 11 amino acids. The CDR3 region is CASSLGMEAFF. CDR3 DNA: TGTGCCAGCAGCTTAGGGATGGAAGCTTTCTTT.

The chain joins TRBV5-1 to TRBJ2-7; 8 nucleotides align to TRBD1. The J segment lost 2 bases and the V segment lost 0 bases, leaving 4 bases of the junction unmatched. Germline V gene lookup returns CDR1 SGHRS and CDR2 YFSETQ. The CDR3 consists of 15 residues. The CDR3 sequence is CASSLGTGITYEQYF. DNA of the CDR3: TGCGCCAGCAGCTTGGGGACAGGGATAACCTACGAGCAGTACTTC.

The table lists this clone with a few counts. In DNA, the CDR3 is TGTGCCAGCAAGGGACAGGGAAGCTCCTACGAGCAGTACTTC. Translating gives CASKGQGSSYEQYF. The rearrangement joins TRBV6-5 to TRBJ2-7; 9 bases fit TRBD1. The germline CDR1 and CDR2 sequences are MNHEY and SVGAGI. CDR3 size: 14 residues. Trimming at V came to 7 bases and at J to 0 bases, leaving 4 bases not matched to a gene.

This chain joins TRBV5-4 and TRBJ2-1; D remains unclear. Between the trimmed V and J ends, which lost 0 bases and 6 bases, there was a span of 10 bases. Germline V gene lookup returns CDR1 SGHNT and CDR2 YYREEE (reference sequence). The CDR3 has 14 amino acids. The CDR3 DNA reads as TGTGCCAGCAGCTTGGATCCACAAGGCAATGAGCAGTTCTTC. Protein: CASSLDPQGNEQFF.

The CDR3 region has the DNA TGTGCCAGCAGTTTATTGGGCAATGAGCAGTTCTTC. This encodes CASSLLGNEQFF. This chain connects TRBV12-3 or TRBV12-4 to TRBJ2-1; D remains ambiguous. The CDR3 is made up of 12 amino acids. The V and J ends lost 2 bases and 6 bases respectively, with 5 bases between them.

This clone was seen a few times. The chain employs TRBV2 and TRBJ2-1; tentatively, D is TRBD2 (7 bases). CDR3 length: 15 amino acids. Germline V gene lookup returns CDR1 SNHLY and CDR2 FYNNEI. Trimming stripped 10 bases from V and 0 bases from J, with 16 bases between. The CDR3 protein is CATKGGARSYNEQFF. The CDR3 DNA sequence: TGTGCCACCAAAGGGGGGGCCCGCTCCTACAATGAGCAGTTCTTC. Drawing the rest from reference TRBV2 and TRBJ2-1, the complete variable domain is EPEVTQTPSHQVTQMGQEVILRCVPISNHLYFYWYRQILGQKVEFLVSFYNNEISEKSEIFDDQFSVERPDGSNFTLKIRSTKLEDSAMYFCATKGGARSYNEQFFGPGTRLTVL.

The V call is TRBV13, the J call TRBJ2-7; D is possibly TRBD1 or TRBD2 (5 bases each). Trimming took 5 bases from V and 2 from J, leaving 16 bases between them. CDR1 is PRHDT, CDR2 FYEKMQ, per germline (reference sequence). This CDR3 region has 15 residues. This CDR3 is CASSQGTPATYEQYF. The CDR3 region has the DNA TGTGCCAGCAGCCAAGGGACGCCAGCTACCTACGAGCAGTACTTC.

The rearrangement joins TRBV20-1 to TRBJ2-2; unclear D gene. This CDR3 spans 11 amino acids. Germline V CDR1 and CDR2: DFQATT, SNEGSKA (reference sequence). Trimming took 6 bases from V and 6 from J, leaving 8 bases between them. CDR3 loop: CSAKGPGELFF. CDR3 bases: TGCAGTGCCAAGGGTCCCGGGGAGCTGTTTTTT.

The chain couples TRBV18 to TRBJ2-5; tentative D call: TRBD2 (5 bases). Trimming took off 3 bases at V and 5 bases at J, with 7 bases between the two ends. This CDR3 has 12 residues. Germline V gives CDR1 KGHSH, CDR2 LQKENI. In nucleotides, the CDR3 is TGTGCCAGCTCACCTGAGCGGGAGACCCAGTACTTC. Translating it yields CASSPERETQYF.

The rearrangement joins TRBV7-3 to TRBJ1-1; D is uncertain. CDR3 size: 14 residues. Per the germline V gene, CDR1 is SGHTA and CDR2 is FQGTGA. Trimming took 5 bases from V and 11 from J, leaving 21 bases between them. This CDR3 is CASSLNQSPPGAFF. The CDR3, as DNA: TGTGCCAGCAGCCTTAATCAGTCTCCCCCTGGGGCTTTCTTT.

The chain combines TRBV7-3 with TRBJ2-2, with 14 positions matching TRBD2. The trim removed 3 bases at V and 7 bases at J, leaving 4 bases unmatched. The germline gives CDR1 SGHTA, CDR2 FQGTGA. The CDR3 runs 16 residues. CDR3: CASSLGLAGVSGELFF. The CDR3 nucleotides are TGTGCCAGCAGCTTGGGACTAGCGGGAGTAAGCGGGGAGCTGTTTTTT.

The rearrangement joins TRBV27 to TRBJ2-5; D gene uncertain. V lost 0 bases to trimming and J lost 6 bases, with 11 bases between them. The CDR3 spans 14 residues. Germline CDR1 is MNHEY and CDR2 is SMNVEV (reference sequence). CDR3 protein: CASSLSMDPQTQYF. The CDR3 DNA follows: TGTGCCAGCAGTTTATCGATGGACCCCCAGACCCAGTACTTC.

The CDR3 nucleotides are TGCAGCGTTGAAATGATCAGGAATCCCCTTTGGGAGCAGTTCTTC. This translates into CSVEMIRNPLWEQFF. This rearrangement joins TRBV29-1 to TRBJ2-1; no firm D call. The V gene's germline CDR1 is SQVTM and CDR2 ANQGSEA. CDR3 size: 15 residues. Trimming removed 2 bases from V and 10 bases from J, with 21 bases in between.

The V call is TRBV5-1, the J call TRBJ1-5; D unclear. This CDR3 contains 14 residues. Trimming took off 2 bases at V and 7 bases at J, with 13 bases between the two ends. Germline V lookup: CDR1 SGHRS, CDR2 YFSETQ. The CDR3 spells CASSFGLNGQPQHF. In DNA, the CDR3 is TGCGCCAGCAGCTTCGGACTAAACGGCCAGCCCCAGCATTTT.

The chain uses TRBV11-1 and TRBJ2-5; the D is unclear. The germline V and J ends were trimmed by 2 bases and 4 bases, with 11 bases remaining between them. Germline values: CDR1 SGHAT, CDR2 FQDESV (reference sequence). CDR3 length: 14 amino acids. CDR3 loop: CASSLPILGETQYF. CDR3 sequence (DNA): TGTGCCAGCAGCTTACCTATCCTGGGAGAGACCCAGTACTTC.

The V and J genes are TRBV7-2 and TRBJ2-7; either TRBD1 or TRBD2 may fit D (5 bases each). Trimming pared 1 base from V and 0 bases from J, leaving 16 bases between. Germline values: CDR1 SGHTA, CDR2 FQGNSA. This CDR3 comprises 17 residues. DNA for the CDR3: TGTGCCAGCAGCTTAGGAGGGGCAACTCGGGCCTCCTACGAGCAGTACTTC. The encoded protein is CASSLGGATRASYEQYF. The full variable domain, completed using reference TRBV7-2 and TRBJ2-7, is GAGVSQSPSNKVTEKGKDVELRCDPISGHTALYWYRQSLGQGLEFLIYFQGNSAPDKSGLPSDRFSAERTGGSVSTLTIQRTQQEDSAVYLCASSLGGATRASYEQYFGPGTRLTVT.

This sequence joins TRBV10-3 and TRBJ1-4; 10 bases fit TRBD1. J was trimmed by 8 bases and V by 10 bases; bases with no gene match: 16. This CDR3 contains 16 residues. The V gene's germline CDR1 is ENHRY and CDR2 SYGVKD. CDR3 loop: CATRFGGTGAREKLFF. The CDR3 DNA reads TGTGCCACGCGATTTGGGGGGACAGGGGCCAGGGAAAAACTGTTTTTT.